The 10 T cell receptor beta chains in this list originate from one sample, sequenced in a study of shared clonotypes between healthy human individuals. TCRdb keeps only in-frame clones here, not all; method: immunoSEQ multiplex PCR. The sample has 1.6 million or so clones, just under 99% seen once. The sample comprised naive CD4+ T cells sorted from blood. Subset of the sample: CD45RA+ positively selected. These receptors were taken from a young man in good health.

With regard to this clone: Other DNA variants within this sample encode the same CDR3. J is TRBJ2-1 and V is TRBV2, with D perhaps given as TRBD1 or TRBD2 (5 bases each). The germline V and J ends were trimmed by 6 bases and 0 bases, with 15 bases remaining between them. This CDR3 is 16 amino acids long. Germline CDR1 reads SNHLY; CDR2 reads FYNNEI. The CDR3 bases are TGTGCCAGCAGCCGACGAGGGACCAGCTCCTACAATGAGCAGTTCTTC. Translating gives CASSRRGTSSYNEQFF.

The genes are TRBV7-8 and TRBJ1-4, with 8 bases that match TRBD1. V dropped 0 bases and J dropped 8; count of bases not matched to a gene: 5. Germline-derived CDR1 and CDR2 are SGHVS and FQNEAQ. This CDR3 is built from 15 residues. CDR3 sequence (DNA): TGTGCCAGCAGCTTAGCGAGGACAGGGCGGGAAAAACTGTTTTTT. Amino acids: CASSLARTGREKLFF. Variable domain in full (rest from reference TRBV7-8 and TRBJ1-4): GAGVSQSPRYKVAKRGQDVALRCDPISGHVSLFWYQQALGQGPEFLTYFQNEAQLDKSGLPSDRFFAERPEGSVSTLKIQRTQQEDSAVYLCASSLARTGREKLFFGSGTQLSVL.

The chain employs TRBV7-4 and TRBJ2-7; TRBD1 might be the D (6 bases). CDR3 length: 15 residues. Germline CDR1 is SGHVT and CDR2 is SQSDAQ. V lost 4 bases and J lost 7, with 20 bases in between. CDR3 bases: TGTGCCAGCAGCTCTAATTACAGGGCCCCGGGGGAGCAGTACTTC. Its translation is CASSSNYRAPGEQYF.

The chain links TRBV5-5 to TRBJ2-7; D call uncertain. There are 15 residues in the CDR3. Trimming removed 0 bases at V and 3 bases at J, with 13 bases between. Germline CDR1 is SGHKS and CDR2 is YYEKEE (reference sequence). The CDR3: CASSLAVGRNYEQYF. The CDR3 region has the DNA TGTGCCAGCAGCTTGGCGGTTGGCAGGAACTACGAGCAGTACTTC. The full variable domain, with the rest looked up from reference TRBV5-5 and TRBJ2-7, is DAGVTQSPTHLIKTRGQQVTLRCSPISGHKSVSWYQQVLGQGPQFIFQYYEKEERGRGNFPDRFSARQFPNYSSELNVNALLLGDSALYLCASSLAVGRNYEQYFGPGTRLTVT.

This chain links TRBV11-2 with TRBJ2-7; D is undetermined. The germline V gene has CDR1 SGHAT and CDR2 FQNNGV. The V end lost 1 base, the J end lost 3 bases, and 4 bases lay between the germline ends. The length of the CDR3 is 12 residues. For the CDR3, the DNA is TGTGCCAGCAGCTTAGCTGTCTACGAGCAGTACTTC. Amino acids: CASSLAVYEQYF. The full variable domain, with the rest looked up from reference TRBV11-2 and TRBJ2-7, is EAGVAQSPRYKIIEKRQSVAFWCNPISGHATLYWYQQILGQGPKLLIQFQNNGVVDDSQLPKDRFSAERLKGVDSTLKIQPAKLEDSAVYLCASSLAVYEQYFGPGTRLTVT.

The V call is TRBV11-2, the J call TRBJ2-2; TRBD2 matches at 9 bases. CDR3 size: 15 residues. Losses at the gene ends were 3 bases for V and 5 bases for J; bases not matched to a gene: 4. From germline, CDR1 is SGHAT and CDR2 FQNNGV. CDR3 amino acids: CASSFKLAGTGELFF. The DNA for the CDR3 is TGTGCCAGCAGCTTTAAGCTAGCGGGGACCGGGGAGCTGTTTTTT.

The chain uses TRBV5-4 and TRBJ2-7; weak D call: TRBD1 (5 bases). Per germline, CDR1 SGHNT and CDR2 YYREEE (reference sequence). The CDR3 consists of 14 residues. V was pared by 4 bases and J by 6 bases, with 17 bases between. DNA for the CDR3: TGTGCCAGCAGCCGCAGGGAACAGGAACGCGAGCAGTACTTC. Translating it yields CASSRREQEREQYF. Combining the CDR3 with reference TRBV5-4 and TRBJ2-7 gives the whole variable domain ETGVTQSPTHLIKTRGQQVTLRCSSQSGHNTVSWYQQALGQGPQFIFQYYREEENGRGNFPPRFSGLQFPNYSSELNVNALELDDSALYLCASSRREQEREQYFGPGTRLTVT.

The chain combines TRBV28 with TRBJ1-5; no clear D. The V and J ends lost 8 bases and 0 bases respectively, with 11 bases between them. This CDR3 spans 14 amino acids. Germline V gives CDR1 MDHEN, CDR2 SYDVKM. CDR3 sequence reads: CASVNDNSNQPQHF. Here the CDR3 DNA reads TGTGCCAGCGTTAACGATAATAGCAATCAGCCCCAGCATTTT.

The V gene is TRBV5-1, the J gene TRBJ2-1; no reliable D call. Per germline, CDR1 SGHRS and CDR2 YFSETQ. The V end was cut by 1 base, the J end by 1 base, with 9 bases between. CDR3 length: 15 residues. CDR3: CASSLWPLSYNEQFF. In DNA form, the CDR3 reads TGCGCCAGCAGCTTGTGGCCGCTGTCCTACAATGAGCAGTTCTTC.

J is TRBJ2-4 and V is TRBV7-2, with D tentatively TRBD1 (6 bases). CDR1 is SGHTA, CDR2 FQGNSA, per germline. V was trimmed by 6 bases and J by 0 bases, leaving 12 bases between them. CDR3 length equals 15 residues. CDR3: CASSPDSVAKNIQYF. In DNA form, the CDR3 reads TGTGCCAGCAGTCCGGACAGTGTAGCCAAAAACATTCAGTACTTC.